A single sample gave rise to the 27 T cell receptor beta chains below, sequenced in a study of shared clonotypes between healthy human individuals. Sequencing was performed with immunoSEQ multiplex PCR; in TCRdb, only in-frame clones are kept and a portion is missing. The sample gives around 100,000 clones, around 66% of which show up once; 20% to 25% is in the top ten. Material: memory CD8+ T cells sorted from blood. Specified subset: CD45RO+ cells pooled with CCR7-negative TemRA cells. Receptors originate from a woman aged 25 to 45 in good health.

The chain recombines TRBV7-6 with TRBJ2-7; the match to TRBD1 covers 8 bases. V lost 2 bases, J lost 3 bases, and 3 bases stayed unmatched. The length of the CDR3 is 14 residues. Germline V gene data show CDR1 as SGHVS and CDR2 as FNYEAQ. The CDR3 loop is CASSLRQGIYEQYF. DNA of the CDR3: TGTGCCAGCAGCTTAAGACAGGGGATCTACGAGCAGTACTTC.

The rearrangement joins TRBV6-1 to TRBJ1-2; no reliable D call. The V end was cut by 7 bases, the J end by 6 bases, with 12 bases between. This CDR3 region has 12 residues. Germline loops: CDR1 MNHNS, CDR2 SASEGT. This CDR3 is CASKWSEDGYTF. In DNA form, the CDR3 reads TGTGCCAGCAAGTGGTCAGAGGATGGCTACACCTTC.

This chain uses TRBV6-1 with TRBJ2-3; 9 bases fit TRBD2. The V gene's germline CDR1 is MNHNS and CDR2 SASEGT. This CDR3 has 15 residues. V shed 4 bases and J 4 bases; nucleotides not matched to a gene: 6. CDR3 in amino acids: CASSALAGEPDTQYF. Written as DNA, the CDR3 is TGTGCCAGCAGTGCCTTAGCGGGAGAACCAGATACGCAGTATTTT.

V is TRBV27 and J is TRBJ1-5, with D maybe TRBD1 (5 bases). The CDR3 spans 14 residues. Germline V lookup: CDR1 MNHEY, CDR2 SMNVEV (reference sequence). Deletions cut 1 base from V and 5 bases from J, with 9 bases between. The CDR3: CASSLYLGDQPQHF. In DNA form, the CDR3 reads TGTGCCAGCAGTTTATATCTGGGGGATCAGCCCCAGCATTTT.

The chain couples TRBV25-1 to TRBJ1-1; 10 bases line up with TRBD1. The ends lost 2 bases at V and 5 bases at J; junction bases unmatched: 2. CDR1 is MGHDK, CDR2 SYGVNS, per germline. The CDR3 covers 14 residues. The CDR3 loop reads CASSEGTGATEAFF. The CDR3 coding sequence is TGTGCCAGCAGTGAAGGGACAGGGGCGACTGAAGCTTTCTTT.

V is TRBV11-2 and J is TRBJ2-1; 9 bases fit TRBD2. V dropped 2 bases and J dropped 5; count of bases not matched to a gene: 13. Germline CDR1 is SGHAT and CDR2 is FQNNGV. This CDR3 comprises 18 residues. CDR3 region: CASSLSLRASGVHNEQFF. CDR3 nucleotides: TGTGCCAGCAGCTTATCACTTCGGGCTAGCGGGGTCCACAATGAGCAGTTCTTC.

V usage is TRBV7-7 and J usage is TRBJ1-2; perhaps TRBD1 as D (5 bases). The CDR3 consists of 13 residues. V was trimmed by 5 bases and J by 6 bases, leaving 13 bases between them. The V gene's germline CDR1 is SSHAT and CDR2 FNYEAQ (reference sequence). CDR3 region: CASSPILGDGYTF. The DNA for the CDR3 is TGTGCCAGCAGCCCCATTTTAGGGGATGGCTACACCTTC.

V is TRBV19 and J is TRBJ2-7; possible D gene TRBD1, 6 bases. V lost 4 bases and J 1 base, leaving 8 bases between the germline ends. The germline gives CDR1 LNHDA, CDR2 SQIVND (reference sequence). The CDR3 contains 13 residues. CDR3 in amino acids: CASSRGTSYEQYF. The CDR3 DNA reads TGTGCCAGTAGTAGAGGGACATCCTACGAGCAGTACTTC.

This clone was seen a few times. This chain connects TRBV6-6 to TRBJ1-1; 9 bases line up with TRBD1. V lost 4 bases to trimming and J lost 4 bases; unmatched junction nucleotides: 4. The CDR3 is 14 residues long. Germline V gene data show CDR1 as MNHNY and CDR2 as SVGAGI (reference sequence). The CDR3 DNA sequence: TGTGCCAGCAGTTTGACAGGGGGAGGCACTGAAGCTTTCTTT. Protein product: CASSLTGGGTEAFF.

V and J are TRBV7-9 and TRBJ1-3; 9 bases line up with TRBD1. The CDR3 runs 18 residues. The ends lost 1 base at V and 1 base at J; junction bases unmatched: 8. Per the germline V gene, CDR1 is SEHNR and CDR2 is FQNEAQ (reference sequence). The CDR3 sequence is CASSLGRGTGSSGNTIYF. The CDR3 DNA is TGTGCCAGCAGCTTAGGTCGCGGGACAGGGTCGTCTGGAAACACCATATATTTT.

The rearrangement joins TRBV11-1 to TRBJ1-1; no definite D call. CDR1 is SGHAT, CDR2 FQDESV, per germline (reference sequence). Trimming removed 4 bases at V and 8 bases at J, with 11 bases between. This CDR3 spans 12 amino acids. The CDR3 nucleotides read TGTGCCAGCAGCTGGGGTTTCGGGGAAGCTTTCTTT. This sequence encodes CASSWGFGEAFF.

This clone was counted only a few times. This chain connects TRBV5-1 to TRBJ1-4; D gene unclear. There are 15 residues in the CDR3. V lost 4 bases and J lost 3, with 13 bases in between. CDR1 is SGHRS, CDR2 YFSETQ, per germline. The CDR3 DNA is TGCGCCAGCAGCATGACACCCGGGGCTAATGAAAAACTGTTTTTT. Residues: CASSMTPGANEKLFF.

This chain connects TRBV7-3 to TRBJ1-1, with D unclear. The CDR3 covers 13 residues. Trimming shortened V by 4 bases and J by 3 bases, and 9 bases separated the two germline ends. The germline V gene encodes CDR1 SGHTA and CDR2 FQGTGA. CDR3 DNA: TGTGCCAGCAGCTCTCAAAGAGACACTGAAGCTTTCTTT. Its protein product is CASSSQRDTEAFF. Filled out from reference TRBV7-3 and TRBJ1-1, the complete variable domain reads GAGVSQTPSNKVTEKGKYVELRCDPISGHTALYWYRQSLGQGPEFLIYFQGTGAADDSGLPNDRFFAVRPEGSVSTLKIQRTERGDSAVYLCASSSQRDTEAFFGQGTRLTVV.

The sample holds one count of this clone. The chain links TRBV13 to TRBJ2-3, with D unresolved. The germline gives CDR1 PRHDT, CDR2 FYEKMQ (reference sequence). V was pared by 4 bases and J by 1 base, with 18 bases between. The CDR3 runs 17 residues. The CDR3 region is CASSSIGGHEGTDTQYF. CDR3 nucleotide sequence: TGTGCCAGCAGCTCGATTGGTGGCCACGAGGGCACAGATACGCAGTATTTT.

This clone was seen only once. One end of the junction fails to match germline, which may point to a read error. The rearrangement joins TRBV5-1 to TRBJ2-7; maybe TRBD1 (6 bases). Germline values: CDR1 SGHRS, CDR2 YFSETQ. The CDR3 contains 14 residues. The CDR3 is CASSWADSSFEQYF. The CDR3 DNA reads TGCGCCAGCAGCTGGGCGGACAGCTCCTTCGAGCAGTACTTC. The full variable domain, completed using reference TRBV5-1 and TRBJ2-7, is KAGVTQTPRYLIKTRGQQVTLSCSPISGHRSVSWYQQTPGQGLQFLFEYFSETQRNKGNFPGRFSGRQFSNSRSEMNVSTLELGDSALYLCASSWADSSFEQYFGPGTRLTVT.

The chain uses TRBV4-3 and TRBJ1-3, with D possibly TRBD1 on 5 matching bases. CDR1 is LGHNA and CDR2 is YSLEER in the germline V gene. The V gene lost 0 bases and the J gene lost 3 bases, with 9 bases spanning the gap. The CDR3 runs to 15 residues. The DNA of the CDR3 is TGCGCCAGCAGCCAAGATGGGGCAGATGGAAACACCATATATTTT. Its protein is CASSQDGADGNTIYF.

This clone was observed a handful of times. V and J are TRBV13 and TRBJ2-7, with D possibly called TRBD1 or TRBD2 (5 bases each). Trimming left V 6 bases short and J 4 bases short, with 16 bases between. Germline CDR1 is PRHDT and CDR2 is FYEKMQ (reference sequence). This CDR3 is 14 amino acids long. DNA for the CDR3: TGTGCCAGCAGACAAAAGGGGACGGCTTACGAGCAGTACTTC. It yields the protein CASRQKGTAYEQYF. Combining the CDR3 with reference TRBV13 and TRBJ2-7 gives the whole variable domain AAGVIQSPRHLIKEKRETATLKCYPIPRHDTVYWYQQGPGQDPQFLISFYEKMQSDKGSIPDRFSAQQFSDYHSELNMSSLELGDSALYFCASRQKGTAYEQYFGPGTRLTVT.

This clone was seen only a few times. The chain carries TRBV27 and TRBJ2-5; no firm D call. Looked up from germline, CDR1 is MNHEY and CDR2 is SMNVEV (reference sequence). This CDR3 region has 14 residues. V was trimmed by 5 bases and J by 5 bases, leaving 15 bases between them. The CDR3 reads CASSNQMGWETQYF. The CDR3 DNA follows: TGTGCCAGCAGTAATCAGATGGGCTGGGAGACCCAGTACTTC.

V gene TRBV6-1 combines with J gene TRBJ2-1; 11 bases are shared with TRBD2. The CDR3 is 15 amino acids. After removal of 6 bases from V and 4 bases from J, the junction contained 5 bases not matched to a gene. CDR1 and CDR2 from the germline V gene are MNHNS and SASEGT. CDR3 protein: CASSVGTSGYNEQFF. CDR3 bases: TGTGCCAGCAGCGTCGGGACTAGCGGTTACAATGAGCAGTTCTTC.

The chain combines TRBV7-9 with TRBJ2-7, with a possible D match to TRBD2 (6 bases). The V gene's germline CDR1 is SEHNR and CDR2 FQNEAQ (reference sequence). V was shortened by 6 bases and J by 6 bases, with 24 bases between the two germline ends. CDR3 length equals 16 residues. CDR3 DNA sequence: TGTGCCAGCAGTTCCTCCCCCCGGAGGGCGGGACCCGAGCAGTACTTC. It is translated as CASSSSPRRAGPEQYF.

The chain uses TRBV5-4 and TRBJ2-7; D is possibly TRBD1 (5 bases). The CDR3 consists of 15 residues. Between the trimmed V and J ends, which lost 3 bases and 1 base, there was a span of 14 bases. Per the germline V gene, CDR1 is SGHNT and CDR2 is YYREEE (reference sequence). CDR3 sequence reads: CASSWEPPGSYEQYF. CDR3 coding DNA: TGTGCCAGCAGCTGGGAACCTCCAGGGTCCTACGAGCAGTACTTC.

This chain connects TRBV2 to TRBJ2-7, with D possibly matching TRBD1 (6 bases). Germline V CDR1 and CDR2: SNHLY, FYNNEI. This CDR3 has 12 amino acids. The ends were cut back, 5 bases at V and 4 bases at J, with 9 bases in the middle. The CDR3, as DNA: TGTGCCAGCAGTTGGACAGCGTACGAGCAGTACTTC. It codes for CASSWTAYEQYF. Using reference TRBV2 and TRBJ2-7 for the parts outside the CDR3, the full variable domain is EPEVTQTPSHQVTQMGQEVILRCVPISNHLYFYWYRQILGQKVEFLVSFYNNEISEKSEIFDDQFSVERPDGSNFTLKIRSTKLEDSAMYFCASSWTAYEQYFGPGTRLTVT.

This clone was recorded only once. The V call is TRBV29-1, the J call TRBJ1-1; D not certain. Per germline, CDR1 SQVTM and CDR2 ANQGSEA. This CDR3 contains 15 residues. Trimming shortened V by 4 bases and J by 0 bases, and 15 bases separated the two germline ends. CDR3 sequence reads: CSVVSGRGVNTEAFF. CDR3 nucleotide sequence: TGCAGCGTTGTAAGCGGACGGGGAGTGAACACTGAAGCTTTCTTT.

This clone was seen a handful of times. The rearrangement uses TRBV5-4 and TRBJ2-2, with 11 bases lining up with TRBD1. V gave up 3 bases and J gave up 7 bases; unmatched junction bases: 11. CDR1 is SGHNT, CDR2 YYREEE, per germline (reference sequence). The CDR3 is made up of 17 amino acids. The CDR3 sequence: CASSSDRGREEIGELFF. The CDR3 DNA is TGTGCCAGCAGCTCGGACAGGGGGCGCGAAGAGATCGGGGAGCTGTTTTTT. Together with reference TRBV5-4 and TRBJ2-2, the CDR3 gives the full variable domain: ETGVTQSPTHLIKTRGQQVTLRCSSQSGHNTVSWYQQALGQGPQFIFQYYREEENGRGNFPPRFSGLQFPNYSSELNVNALELDDSALYLCASSSDRGREEIGELFFGEGSRLTVL.

In regard to this clone: The germline gene is not matched at one end of the junction; a read error may be the cause. V gene TRBV15 combines with J gene TRBJ2-7, with 11 bases aligning to TRBD1. The V gene's germline CDR1 is LNHNV and CDR2 YYDKDF (reference sequence). The CDR3 sequence is 15 residues long. The CDR3 bases are TGTGCCACCAGCAGGGACAGGGGGCGTGGACTAGTTCGGCACTTC. Residues: CATSRDRGRGLVRHF.

This chain uses TRBV19 with TRBJ2-6; D possibly corresponds to TRBD1 (6 bases). The germline V and J ends were trimmed by 1 base and 2 bases, with 6 bases remaining between them. The CDR3 totals 15 residues. Germline V gives CDR1 LNHDA, CDR2 SQIVND (reference sequence). The CDR3 DNA sequence: TGTGCCAGTAGTATAGCAGGGGCTGGGGCCAACGTCCTGACTTTC. Its protein product is CASSIAGAGANVLTF.

The chain combines TRBV5-4 with TRBJ2-5; D not certain. Near its end, the DNA agrees better with TRBJ2-7, so the J call may be wrong. This CDR3 spans 12 amino acids. Germline V gives CDR1 SGHNT, CDR2 YYREEE (reference sequence). The DNA of the CDR3 is TGTGCCAGCTCCCCCTCTAGGAACGAGCAGTACTTC. It is translated as CASSPSRNEQYF.